This T cell receptor (beta chain) derives from a study of molecular identifiers for immune sequencing clone quantification. Only a few counts were recorded for this clonotype. A read error may explain this, as a much larger clone is one base away. One entry per CDR3 protein, called by TCRdb with MiXCR from the PCR reads. The table has 300,000 to 400,000 distinct CDR3 sequences, roughly a quarter seen once. The sequence was collected from a human donor in good health. Some libraries in this study had Jurkat cell RNA spiked in. The specimen sequenced was naive CD8+ T cells from blood, with Jurkat cell RNA spiked in. The subset: FACS-sorted CD8+CD4-CCR7+CD45RA+ naive T cells.

The CDR3 DNA sequence: TGCAGCGTTGAAGATTGGGCGATCCCAGGCATTCAGTACTTC. Translating gives CSVEDWAIPGIQYF. The rearrangement uses TRBV29-1 and TRBJ2-4; D uncertain. CDR1 and CDR2 from the germline V gene are SQVTM and ANQGSEA. The CDR3 has 14 amino acids. Trimming cost V 0 bases and J 9 bases, with 15 bases left between them.